Each of the 22 T cell receptor beta chains below was sequenced from the same sample in a study of T cell responses to AZD1222 COVID-19 vaccine (dated by TCRdb to the early 2020s). Interpreted using the paper, the time point label stands for: baseline before first vaccination. The library was produced with the immunoSEQ multiplex PCR assay. This immuneACCESS table, as held by TCRdb, lists in-frame sequences with V and J called but not all clones. Of the missing ones, under half trace to an unresolved V gene in checked studies; the others have no known cause. The sample table records tens of thousands of clones; roughly 80% of these occur just once. Together, the top ten hold approximately 4% of the sample. Sequenced here: peripheral blood, sampled on day 0 of AZD1222 vaccination. These receptors were taken from an adult in good health.

This clone has only a few counts. V gene TRBV6-5 combines with J gene TRBJ1-1, with a possible D match to TRBD1 (5 bases). The V gene lost 0 bases and the J gene lost 2 bases, with 10 bases spanning the gap. From germline, CDR1 is MNHEY and CDR2 SVGAGI. CDR3 length equals 15 residues. Here the CDR3 DNA reads TGTGCCAGCAGTTACTCGCTAGGGGCTAACACTGAAGCTTTCTTT. As protein: CASSYSLGANTEAFF.

The gene calls are TRBV28 and TRBJ2-3; 7 nucleotides line up with TRBD2. The J segment lost 2 bases and the V segment lost 8 bases, leaving 7 bases of the junction unmatched. Germline V gene data show CDR1 as MDHEN and CDR2 as SYDVKM. The CDR3 consists of 14 residues. The CDR3: CASGRAGVTDTQYF. In DNA, the CDR3 is TGTGCCAGCGGACGGGCGGGGGTCACAGATACGCAGTATTTT. The variable domain in full, with the rest retrieved from reference TRBV28 and TRBJ2-3, is DVKVTQSSRYLVKRTGEKVFLECVQDMDHENMFWYRQDPGLGLRLIYFSYDVKMKEKGDIPEGYSVSREKKERFSLILESASTNQTSMYLCASGRAGVTDTQYFGPGTRLTVL.

The rearrangement joins TRBV30 to TRBJ1-6; tentatively, D is TRBD1 (6 bases). The V end lost 1 base, the J end lost 6 bases, and 16 bases lay between the germline ends. This CDR3 comprises 16 residues. CDR1 and CDR2 from the germline V gene are GTSNPN and SVGIG (reference sequence). Written as DNA, the CDR3 is TGTGCCTGGAGTGGTGGGGCAGGGGTGGGTAATTCACCCCTCCACTTT. Amino acid sequence: CAWSGGAGVGNSPLHF.

The chain joins TRBV12-3 or TRBV12-4 to TRBJ1-2; weak D call: TRBD1 (5 bases). The CDR3 spans 12 residues. Trimming took off 6 bases at V and 4 bases at J, with 9 bases between the two ends. The CDR3 region is CASRLRGYGYTF. In nucleotides, the CDR3 is TGTGCCAGCAGGTTAAGGGGCTATGGCTACACCTTC.

This chain links TRBV10-3 with TRBJ2-3, with 9 bases matching TRBD2. V lost 0 bases and J lost 2; bases outside the gene matches: 6. Germline loops: CDR1 ENHRY, CDR2 SYGVKD. The CDR3 covers 17 residues. The CDR3 here is CAISESKLAGYTDTQYF. CDR3 in DNA: TGTGCCATCAGTGAGTCGAAGCTAGCGGGATACACAGATACGCAGTATTTT.

This chain joins TRBV12-5 and TRBJ1-1; the D gene is possibly TRBD1 (5 bases). V was trimmed by 6 bases and J by 4 bases, leaving 12 bases between them. The CDR3 contains 13 residues. Germline values: CDR1 LGHNT, CDR2 FRNRAP. CDR3 residues: CASGNGTATEAFF. The CDR3 DNA reads TGTGCTAGTGGCAACGGGACTGCCACTGAAGCTTTCTTT.

This clone occurred once. This rearrangement joins TRBV20-1 to TRBJ2-7; D gene uncertain. This CDR3 is 10 amino acids long. Trimming took off 6 bases at V and 2 bases at J, with 5 bases between the two ends. Germline V lookup: CDR1 DFQATT, CDR2 SNEGSKA (reference sequence). CDR3 coding DNA: TGCAGTGCCGCGACCTACGAGCAGTACTTC. It codes for CSAATYEQYF.

The V gene is TRBV2, the J gene TRBJ1-6, with a tentative D call TRBD1 (5 bases). V lost 11 bases to trimming and J lost 3 bases, with 20 bases between them. The CDR3 extends over 16 amino acids. Germline CDR1 is SNHLY and CDR2 is FYNNEI. Here the CDR3 DNA reads TGTGCCGTTAATTCTGGGGGGACGAACTATAATTCACCCCTCCACTTT. Translation: CAVNSGGTNYNSPLHF.

The V and J genes are TRBV19 and TRBJ1-5, with a tentative D call TRBD1 (5 bases). V lost 4 bases and J lost 2, with 12 bases in between. CDR1 and CDR2 (germline): LNHDA, SQIVND (reference sequence). The CDR3 contains 15 residues. The CDR3 loop reads CASSTDPGGNQPQHF. The CDR3 DNA reads as TGTGCCAGTAGTACGGACCCGGGGGGCAATCAGCCCCAGCATTTT. The variable domain in full, completed from reference TRBV19 and TRBJ1-5, reads DGGITQSPKYLFRKEGQNVTLSCEQNLNHDAMYWYRQDPGQGLRLIYYSQIVNDFQKGDIAEGYSVSREKKESFPLTVTSAQKNPTAFYLCASSTDPGGNQPQHFGDGTRLSIL.

The chain has TRBV29-1 and TRBJ2-1; 11 bases line up with TRBD2. The CDR3 totals 14 residues. Per the germline V gene, CDR1 is SQVTM and CDR2 is ANQGSEA. The V gene end was trimmed by 5 bases and the J gene end by 10 bases; junction bases not matched to a gene: 10. The CDR3 region is CSVSIAGGREEQFF. DNA for the CDR3: TGCAGCGTTTCTATAGCGGGGGGGCGAGAGGAGCAGTTCTTC.

The V and J genes are TRBV30 and TRBJ1-3, with D tentatively TRBD1 (5 bases). Germline-derived CDR1 and CDR2 are GTSNPN and SVGIG (reference sequence). This CDR3 has 14 residues. V was clipped by 0 bases and J by 0 bases, with 6 bases between them. Written as DNA, the CDR3 is TGTGCCTGGAGTGTCGGGGGCTCTGGAAACACCATATATTTT. It translates to CAWSVGGSGNTIYF.

The chain joins TRBV7-3 to TRBJ2-1; TRBD2 is a possible D gene (7 bases). This CDR3 is built from 14 residues. Germline values: CDR1 SGHTA, CDR2 FQGTGA. V was clipped by 3 bases and J by 8 bases, with 14 bases between them. CDR3 loop: CASSFGGGAYEQFF. The DNA of the CDR3 is TGTGCCAGCAGCTTCGGTGGGGGGGCCTATGAGCAGTTCTTC.

This clone turned up a few times. This rearrangement joins TRBV6-5 to TRBJ1-5, with 7 nucleotides matching TRBD1. The CDR3 totals 15 residues. CDR1 and CDR2 (germline): MNHEY, SVGAGI. V dropped 9 bases and J dropped 0; count of bases not matched to a gene: 8. For the CDR3, the DNA is TGTGCCAGTTGGGACAGCCAAGGTAGCAATCAGCCCCAGCATTTT. It translates to CASWDSQGSNQPQHF.

For the CDR3, the DNA is TGTGCCAGCTCACCATCCGACAGGGTTGATCAGCCCCAGCATTTT. Encoded protein: CASSPSDRVDQPQHF. This rearrangement joins TRBV18 to TRBJ1-5; 7 bases map to TRBD1. Per germline, CDR1 KGHSH and CDR2 LQKENI. Unmatched junction bases numbered 6, after V lost 2 bases and J lost 5 bases. The CDR3 is 15 amino acids.

The chain employs TRBV5-1 and TRBJ2-2; TRBD2 matches 14 bases. V gave up 4 bases and J gave up 6 bases; unmatched junction bases: 2. The germline CDR1 and CDR2 sequences are SGHRS and YFSETQ. The CDR3 contains 15 residues. CDR3 nucleotide sequence: TGCGCCAGCAGCCCGACTAGCGGGGGGGCCGGGGAGCTGTTTTTT. It is translated as CASSPTSGGAGELFF.

The rearrangement joins TRBV5-6 to TRBJ1-2, with D possibly matching TRBD1 (5 bases). This CDR3 contains 15 residues. Trimming removed 0 bases at V and 7 bases at J, with 16 bases between. CDR1 and CDR2 from the germline V gene are SGHDT and YYEEEE. The CDR3 sequence: CASSLVKGVDTGYTF. The CDR3 DNA follows: TGTGCCAGCAGCTTGGTAAAAGGGGTCGATACTGGCTACACCTTC. The full variable domain, rest sourced from reference TRBV5-6 and TRBJ1-2, is DAGVTQSPTHLIKTRGQQVTLRCSPKSGHDTVSWYQQALGQGPQFIFQYYEEEERQRGNFPDRFSGHQFPNYSSELNVNALLLGDSALYLCASSLVKGVDTGYTFGSGTRLTVV.

V usage is TRBV18 and J usage is TRBJ1-1, with D unclear. The germline V gene encodes CDR1 KGHSH and CDR2 LQKENI. V was pared by 6 bases and J by 2 bases, with 7 bases between. This CDR3 is built from 12 residues. The CDR3 DNA reads as TGTGCCAGCTCCCCTAAAAACACTGAAGCTTTCTTT. Its translation is CASSPKNTEAFF.

V gene TRBV6-1 combines with J gene TRBJ2-7; 7 nucleotides line up with TRBD1. The length of the CDR3 is 15 residues. In germline, CDR1 is MNHNS, CDR2 SASEGT. V lost 7 bases and J lost 3; bases outside the gene matches: 12. As DNA, the CDR3 is TGTGCCAGCAAGAGGTTTACAGGGGACGTCTACGAGCAGTACTTC. Residues: CASKRFTGDVYEQYF.

The gene calls are TRBV10-3 and TRBJ2-1; tentative D call: TRBD2 (5 bases). The CDR3 covers 14 residues. Germline CDR1 ENHRY, CDR2 SYGVKD. V gave up 6 bases and J gave up 12 bases, with 21 bases separating them. The CDR3 nucleotides read TGTGCCATCAGCGGCCCGGACTCCTCAGAATGGCAGTTCTTC. Amino acid sequence: CAISGPDSSEWQFF.

The chain carries TRBV5-6 and TRBJ2-7; 11 bases agree with TRBD1. The CDR3 totals 15 residues. Per germline, CDR1 SGHDT and CDR2 YYEEEE. V lost 3 bases, J lost 8 bases, and 10 bases stayed unmatched. The CDR3 loop is CASSYGTGGKGQQYF. As DNA, the CDR3 is TGTGCCAGCAGCTACGGGACAGGGGGTAAAGGGCAGCAGTACTTC.

The chain couples TRBV7-3 to TRBJ1-1; D gene ambiguous. The V end was cut by 0 bases, the J end by 4 bases, with 6 bases between. Germline V gene sequence: CDR1 SGHTA, CDR2 FQGTGA. The CDR3 has 13 amino acids. The CDR3 is CASSLTTATEAFF. The CDR3 nucleotides read TGTGCCAGCAGCTTAACCACAGCCACTGAAGCTTTCTTT.

This clone was counted only a few times. The chain combines TRBV14 with TRBJ1-6; the D is unclear. Germline V lookup: CDR1 SGHDN, CDR2 FVKESK. This CDR3 contains 13 residues. V lost 4 bases, J lost 10 bases, and 11 bases lay in between. The CDR3 protein is CASSPTLASPLHF. The CDR3 DNA reads TGTGCCAGCAGCCCCACTTTAGCCTCACCCCTCCACTTT.